The 12 T cell receptor beta chains below come from one sample, sequenced in a study of T cells in Graves' hyperthyroidism and ophthalmopathy. RNA transcripts served as the template for amplifying TCR beta CDR3 regions. A first-round RT-PCR of the TCR CDR3 used the HTBI primer set. TCRdb processed the multiplex PCR reads anew with MiXCR; each CDR3 protein has one entry. The sample yields about 720,000 distinct CDR3 sequences, about 17% seen once. The sample taken for sequencing was blood. The receptors stem from a woman between 45 and 65 years old with Graves' hyperthyroidism that later progressed to Graves' ophthalmopathy.

This clonotype occurred a few times. The J gene is TRBJ2-7, the V gene TRBV19; 10 bases align to TRBD2. Per the germline V gene, CDR1 is LNHDA and CDR2 is SQIVND (reference sequence). This CDR3 spans 17 amino acids. With 3 bases clipped from V and 3 bases from J, the junction kept 11 bases outside the gene matches. The CDR3 DNA is TGTGCCAGTAGTATTGGGACAGCGACTAGCGGGTACTACGAGCAGTACTTC. It is translated as CASSIGTATSGYYEQYF. Complete variable domain (other parts from reference TRBV19 and TRBJ2-7): DGGITQSPKYLFRKEGQNVTLSCEQNLNHDAMYWYRQDPGQGLRLIYYSQIVNDFQKGDIAEGYSVSREKKESFPLTVTSAQKNPTAFYLCASSIGTATSGYYEQYFGPGTRLTVT.

This clonotype was detected many times. The chain recombines TRBV20-1 with TRBJ2-7, with D perhaps TRBD2 (6 bases). Trimming removed 2 bases at V and 2 bases at J, with 13 bases between. The CDR3 has 14 residues. From germline, CDR1 is DFQATT and CDR2 SNEGSKA (reference sequence). The CDR3 protein is CSARRTGVTYEQYF. CDR3 in DNA: TGCAGTGCTAGAAGGACGGGGGTTACCTACGAGCAGTACTTC.

This chain connects TRBV13 to TRBJ2-1, with TRBD2 identical over 8 bases. Trimming took 5 bases from V and 6 from J; bases not matched to a gene: 21. CDR1 and CDR2 from the germline V gene are PRHDT and FYEKMQ (reference sequence). The CDR3 is 19 amino acids. CDR3 DNA: TGTGCCAGCAGCAATTCTGGAGGCGGGGGGCCTTTTTTGTTCAATGAGCAGTTCTTC. This encodes CASSNSGGGGPFLFNEQFF.

The sample holds many counts of this clonotype. The CDR3 is CASSFAGRSNTEAFF. In DNA, the CDR3 is TGTGCCAGCAGTTTTGCCGGACGGTCGAACACTGAAGCTTTCTTT. This chain uses TRBV12-3 or TRBV12-4 with TRBJ1-1; D uncertain. With 3 bases removed from V and 1 base from J, the gap between germline ends came to 12 bases. The length of the CDR3 is 15 residues.

The sample holds many counts of this clonotype. The chain has TRBV5-1 and TRBJ1-1; D is uncertain. Deletions cut 3 bases from V and 1 base from J, with 22 bases between. Germline-derived CDR1 and CDR2 are SGHRS and YFSETQ. CDR3 size: 18 residues. CDR3 amino acids: CASSSDREAFLSNTEAFF. The CDR3 bases are TGCGCCAGCAGCTCGGACCGGGAGGCTTTTCTTTCGAACACTGAAGCTTTCTTT.

This clonotype showed up just a few times. The chain carries TRBV29-1 and TRBJ1-1, with TRBD1 as a possible D gene (6 bases). The CDR3 covers 14 residues. V dropped 7 bases and J dropped 2 bases, with 17 bases sitting between them. The germline V gene has CDR1 SQVTM and CDR2 ANQGSEA. The CDR3 protein is CSALFRGFNTEAFF. The CDR3 DNA is TGCAGCGCCTTATTCAGGGGATTTAACACTGAAGCTTTCTTT.

At least ten counts were recorded for this clonotype. V is TRBV11-2 and J is TRBJ2-7; 8 bases map to TRBD2. The junction had 11 bases not matched to a gene; V was cut back by 5 bases and J by 2 bases. The CDR3 loop spans 16 amino acids. CDR1 and CDR2 (germline): SGHAT, FQNNGV. This CDR3 reads CASSLRGGNPTYEQYF. CDR3 in DNA: TGTGCCAGCAGCCTACGGGGGGGTAACCCAACCTACGAGCAGTACTTC.

This clonotype was observed at least ten times. The chain joins TRBV2 to TRBJ2-7; D remains unclear. Trimming took off 1 base at V and 0 bases at J, with 7 bases between the two ends. The CDR3 has 14 residues. Germline CDR1 and CDR2: SNHLY and FYNNEI. CDR3: CASSEGDTSYEQYF. The DNA for the CDR3 is TGTGCCAGCAGTGAAGGAGACACCTCCTACGAGCAGTACTTC.

The sample holds a few counts of this clonotype. CDR3 amino acids: CAQGEDTQYF. In DNA, the CDR3 is TGTGCCCAGGGAGAAGATACGCAGTATTTT. The rearrangement uses TRBV2 and TRBJ2-3; D tentatively reads TRBD1 or TRBD2 (5 bases each). V dropped 11 bases and J dropped 5 bases, with 8 bases sitting between them. This CDR3 has 10 amino acids. The germline V gene has CDR1 SNHLY and CDR2 FYNNEI.

The chain joins TRBV27 to TRBJ2-7; perhaps TRBD1 as D (5 bases). The CDR3 has 15 amino acids. The germline CDR1 and CDR2 sequences are MNHEY and SMNVEV (reference sequence). Trimming took off 0 bases at V and 2 bases at J, with 11 bases between the two ends. This CDR3 is CASSLSPRAPYEQYF. The CDR3 DNA follows: TGTGCCAGCAGTTTATCCCCCAGGGCCCCCTACGAGCAGTACTTC.

At least ten counts were recorded for this clonotype. The chain has TRBV2 and TRBJ1-2; D possibly corresponds to TRBD1 (6 bases). V was pared by 4 bases and J by 0 bases, with 18 bases between. The CDR3 has 17 amino acids. Germline assignment: CDR1 SNHLY and CDR2 FYNNEI. The CDR3 is CASSVRGHLSPNYGYTF. CDR3 nucleotides: TGTGCCAGCAGTGTCAGGGGACACCTAAGCCCTAACTATGGCTACACCTTC.

This clonotype was counted ten times or more. The chain joins TRBV2 to TRBJ2-2; D ambiguous. The germline V gene encodes CDR1 SNHLY and CDR2 FYNNEI. The CDR3 consists of 13 residues. Trimming removed 3 bases at V and 5 bases at J, with 7 bases between. In nucleotides, the CDR3 is TGTGCCAGCAGTGACAGGATAACCGGGGAGCTGTTTTTT. It specifies CASSDRITGELFF.